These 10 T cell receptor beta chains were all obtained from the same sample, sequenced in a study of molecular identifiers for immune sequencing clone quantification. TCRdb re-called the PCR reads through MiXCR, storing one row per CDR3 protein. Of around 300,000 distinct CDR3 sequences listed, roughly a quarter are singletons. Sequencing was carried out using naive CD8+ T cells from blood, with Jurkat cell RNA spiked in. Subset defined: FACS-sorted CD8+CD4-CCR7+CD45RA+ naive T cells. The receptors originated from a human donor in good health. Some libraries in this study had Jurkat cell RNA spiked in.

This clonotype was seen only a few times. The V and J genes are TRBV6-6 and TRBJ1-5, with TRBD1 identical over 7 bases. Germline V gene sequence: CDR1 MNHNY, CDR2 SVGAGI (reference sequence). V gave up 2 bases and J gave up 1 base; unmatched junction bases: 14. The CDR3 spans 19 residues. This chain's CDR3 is CASSYPRDSVTLSNQPQHF. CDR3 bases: TGTGCCAGCAGTTACCCTAGGGACAGCGTAACTTTGAGCAATCAGCCCCAGCATTTT.

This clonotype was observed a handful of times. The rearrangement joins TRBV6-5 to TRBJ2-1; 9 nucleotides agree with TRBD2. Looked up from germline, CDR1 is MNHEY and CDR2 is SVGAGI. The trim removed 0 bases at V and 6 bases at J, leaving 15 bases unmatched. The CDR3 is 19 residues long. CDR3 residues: CASSYSGLSGAGGRNEQFF. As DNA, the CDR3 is TGTGCCAGCAGTTACTCGGGCCTGTCGGGGGCGGGGGGGCGCAATGAGCAGTTCTTC.

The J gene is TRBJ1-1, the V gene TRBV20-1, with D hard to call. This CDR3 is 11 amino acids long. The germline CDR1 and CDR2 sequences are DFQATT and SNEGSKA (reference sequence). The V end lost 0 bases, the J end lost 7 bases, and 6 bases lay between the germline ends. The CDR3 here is CSARDTGEAFF. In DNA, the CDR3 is TGCAGTGCTAGAGACACGGGTGAAGCTTTCTTT.

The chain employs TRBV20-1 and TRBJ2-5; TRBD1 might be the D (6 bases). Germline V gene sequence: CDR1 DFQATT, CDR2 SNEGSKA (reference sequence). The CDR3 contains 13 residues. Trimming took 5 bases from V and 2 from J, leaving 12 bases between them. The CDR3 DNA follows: TGCAGTGCTCCGGACAGCGTGCAAGAGACCCAGTACTTC. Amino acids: CSAPDSVQETQYF.

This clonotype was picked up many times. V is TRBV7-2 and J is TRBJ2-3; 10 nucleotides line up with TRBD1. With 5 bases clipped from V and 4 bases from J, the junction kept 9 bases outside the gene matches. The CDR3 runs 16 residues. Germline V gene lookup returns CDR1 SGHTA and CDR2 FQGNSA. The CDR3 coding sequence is TGTGCCAGCAGCCCTACCGTGACAGGGGGCGCAGATACGCAGTATTTT. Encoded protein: CASSPTVTGGADTQYF.

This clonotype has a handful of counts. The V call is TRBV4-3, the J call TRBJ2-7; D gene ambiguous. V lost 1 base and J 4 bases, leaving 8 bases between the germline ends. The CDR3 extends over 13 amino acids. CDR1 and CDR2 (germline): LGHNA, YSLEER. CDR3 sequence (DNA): TGCGCCAGCAGCCAAGGGTACCCTTACGAGCAGTACTTC. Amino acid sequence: CASSQGYPYEQYF.

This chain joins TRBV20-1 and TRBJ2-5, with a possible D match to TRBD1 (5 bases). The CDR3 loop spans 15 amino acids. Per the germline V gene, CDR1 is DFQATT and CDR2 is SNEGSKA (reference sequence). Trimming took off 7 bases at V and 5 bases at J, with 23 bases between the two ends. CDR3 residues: CSVPRSRAPAETQYF. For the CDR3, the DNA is TGCAGTGTTCCGAGGTCCAGGGCCCCGGCGGAGACCCAGTACTTC.

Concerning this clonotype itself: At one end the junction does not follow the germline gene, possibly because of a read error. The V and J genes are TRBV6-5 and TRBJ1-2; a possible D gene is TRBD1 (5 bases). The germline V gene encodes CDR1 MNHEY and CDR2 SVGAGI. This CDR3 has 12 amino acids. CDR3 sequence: CASSWGGLDFLF. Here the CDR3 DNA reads TGTGCCAGCAGTTGGGGGGGATTGGATTTTCTCTTC.

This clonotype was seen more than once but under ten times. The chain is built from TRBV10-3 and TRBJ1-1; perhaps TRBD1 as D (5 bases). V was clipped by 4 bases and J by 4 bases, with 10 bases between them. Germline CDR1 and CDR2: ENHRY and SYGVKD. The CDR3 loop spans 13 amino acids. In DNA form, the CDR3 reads TGTGCCATCAGTGGCTGGGGGGTCACTGAAGCTTTCTTT. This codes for CAISGWGVTEAFF.

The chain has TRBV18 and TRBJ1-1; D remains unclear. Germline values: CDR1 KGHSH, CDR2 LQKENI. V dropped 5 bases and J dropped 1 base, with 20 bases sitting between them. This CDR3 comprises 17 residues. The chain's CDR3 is CASSSSDAGIWNTEAFF. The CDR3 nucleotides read TGTGCCAGCTCATCTTCGGACGCCGGAATATGGAACACTGAAGCTTTCTTT. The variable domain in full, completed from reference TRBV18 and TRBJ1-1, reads NAGVMQNPRHLVRRRGQEARLRCSPMKGHSHVYWYRQLPEEGLKFMVYLQKENIIDESGMPKERFSAEFPKEGPSILRIQQVVRGDSAAYFCASSSSDAGIWNTEAFFGQGTRLTVV.